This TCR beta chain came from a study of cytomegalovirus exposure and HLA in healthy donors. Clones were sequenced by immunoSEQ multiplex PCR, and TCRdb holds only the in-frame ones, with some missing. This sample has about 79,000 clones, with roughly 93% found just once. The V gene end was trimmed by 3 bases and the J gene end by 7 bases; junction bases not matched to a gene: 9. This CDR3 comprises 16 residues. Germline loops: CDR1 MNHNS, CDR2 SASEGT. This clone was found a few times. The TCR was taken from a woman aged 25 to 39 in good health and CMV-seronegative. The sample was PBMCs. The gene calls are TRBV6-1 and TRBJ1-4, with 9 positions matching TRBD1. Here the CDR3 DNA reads TGTGCCAGCAGTGACCAACCGGGACAGGGCGGTGAAAAACTGTTTTTT. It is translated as CASSDQPGQGGEKLFF.